A single sample is the source of the 16 T cell receptor beta chains below, sequenced in a study of cytomegalovirus exposure and HLA in healthy donors. The PCR had 60 Vbeta and 13 Jbeta primers. The method was immunoSEQ multiplex PCR; TCRdb's version includes in-frame clones alone and lacks a portion of them. There are 200,000 or so clones in the sample; roughly 77% occur only once, and about 0.36% lies in the top ten. Sequences were obtained from PBMCs. These receptor sequences come from a male donor in good health and CMV-seropositive.

This chain links TRBV7-2 with TRBJ2-7, with D unresolved. V was shortened by 1 base and J by 4 bases, with 11 bases between the two germline ends. The CDR3 is 14 amino acids. Germline V lookup: CDR1 SGHTA, CDR2 FQGNSA. In DNA form, the CDR3 reads TGTGCCAGCAGCTTAGATGGGCTTAAGTACGAGCAGTACTTC. Its translation: CASSLDGLKYEQYF.

The chain recombines TRBV6-5 with TRBJ2-7; 9 nucleotides align to TRBD1. Germline V gene data show CDR1 as MNHEY and CDR2 as SVGAGI. The CDR3 has 14 amino acids. V trimming: 7 bases; J trimming: 5 bases; junction bases outside the gene matches: 9. CDR3 sequence: CASKSGTGLHEQYF. DNA for the CDR3: TGTGCCAGCAAAAGTGGGACAGGGCTCCACGAGCAGTACTTC.

The chain joins TRBV19 to TRBJ1-1; D remains ambiguous. CDR3 length equals 15 residues. Germline V gene sequence: CDR1 LNHDA, CDR2 SQIVND (reference sequence). Trimming took 3 bases from V and 0 from J, leaving 11 bases between them. The CDR3 loop reads CASSMGPGLNTEAFF. The CDR3 DNA reads as TGTGCCAGTAGTATGGGCCCGGGATTGAACACTGAAGCTTTCTTT.

This chain joins TRBV28 and TRBJ2-7, with 9 bases aligning to TRBD1. The V gene's germline CDR1 is MDHEN and CDR2 SYDVKM. After removal of 4 bases from V and 9 bases from J, the junction contained 10 bases not matched to a gene. CDR3 length: 14 amino acids. CDR3 protein: CASSSTGGNLGQYF. CDR3 DNA: TGTGCCAGCAGTTCGACAGGGGGGAACCTAGGGCAGTACTTC. Looking up the rest from reference TRBV28 and TRBJ2-7 gives the full variable domain: DVKVTQSSRYLVKRTGEKVFLECVQDMDHENMFWYRQDPGLGLRLIYFSYDVKMKEKGDIPEGYSVSREKKERFSLILESASTNQTSMYLCASSSTGGNLGQYFGPGTRLTVT.

The chain couples TRBV7-2 to TRBJ1-5; 8 positions match TRBD1. After removal of 5 bases from V and 3 bases from J, the junction contained 6 bases not matched to a gene. The CDR3 consists of 15 residues. Germline CDR1 SGHTA, CDR2 FQGNSA. CDR3 sequence reads: CASSDWTGSNQPQHF. Here the CDR3 DNA reads TGTGCCAGCAGCGACTGGACAGGGTCCAATCAGCCCCAGCATTTT.

This clone was observed once. The chain recombines TRBV9 with TRBJ2-1; TRBD2 might be the D (5 bases). CDR1 and CDR2 from the germline V gene are SGDLS and YYNGEE. Trimming left V 2 bases short and J 8 bases short, with 20 bases between. The CDR3 is 16 amino acids. CDR3 bases: TGTGCCAGCAGCGTTTGGGGAAGGCTAGCTGGGCATGAGCAGTTCTTC. Protein: CASSVWGRLAGHEQFF.

The chain carries TRBV27 and TRBJ2-7; 11 nucleotides line up with TRBD1. Per germline, CDR1 MNHEY and CDR2 SMNVEV (reference sequence). The CDR3 runs to 14 residues. After removal of 11 bases from V and 4 bases from J, the junction contained 10 bases not matched to a gene. The chain's CDR3 is CAAQSDRGPYEQYF. In DNA form, the CDR3 reads TGTGCCGCCCAATCGGACAGGGGGCCATACGAGCAGTACTTC.

This sequence joins TRBV9 and TRBJ2-7, with D maybe TRBD2 (5 bases). The germline V gene has CDR1 SGDLS and CDR2 YYNGEE. The CDR3 length is 16 residues. V shed 4 bases and J shed 2 bases, with 19 bases lying between them. The CDR3 sequence: CASSPGVLGLTYEQYF. The CDR3 nucleotides are TGTGCCAGCAGCCCCGGGGTATTAGGGCTCACCTACGAGCAGTACTTC.

V is TRBV18 and J is TRBJ2-7; possible D gene TRBD2, 6 bases. The CDR3 is 13 amino acids. Germline values: CDR1 KGHSH, CDR2 LQKENI. V lost 3 bases, J lost 6 bases, and 12 bases lay in between. The CDR3 nucleotides are TGTGCCAGCTCACCTCAAAGGGGAGGCGAGCAGTACTTC. This sequence encodes CASSPQRGGEQYF.

The chain joins TRBV7-7 to TRBJ2-7; possibly TRBD1 for D (6 bases). V dropped 3 bases and J dropped 1 base, with 10 bases sitting between them. This CDR3 is 14 amino acids long. CDR1 and CDR2 from the germline V gene are SSHAT and FNYEAQ (reference sequence). CDR3 nucleotide sequence: TGTGCCAGCAGCTTGTCCCAGGGGTCCTACGAGCAGTACTTC. Translated, it gives CASSLSQGSYEQYF.

The chain uses TRBV28 and TRBJ1-2; a possible D gene is TRBD1 (5 bases). The CDR3 runs 13 residues. The germline V gene has CDR1 MDHEN and CDR2 SYDVKM. V shed 6 bases and J shed 6 bases, with 14 bases lying between them. The CDR3 DNA follows: TGTGCCAGCAGGCGTACAGGTCCGGATGGCTACACCTTC. Protein: CASRRTGPDGYTF.

The chain combines TRBV6-1 with TRBJ2-2; 8 nucleotides match TRBD2. Germline V lookup: CDR1 MNHNS, CDR2 SASEGT. Trimming cost V 6 bases and J 7 bases; bases outside gene matches: 10. This CDR3 has 15 amino acids. The chain's CDR3 is CASSQLSGVGGELFF. CDR3 DNA: TGTGCCAGCAGCCAACTTAGCGGGGTCGGCGGGGAGCTGTTTTTT.

V and J are TRBV4-3 and TRBJ2-7, with D possibly being TRBD1 (6 bases). Trimming stripped 5 bases from V and 4 bases from J, with 12 bases between. The CDR3 is 13 residues long. Germline lookup yields CDR1 LGHNA and CDR2 YSLEER. CDR3 bases: TGCGCCAGCAGCACATCACAGGGTTACGAGCAGTACTTC. As protein: CASSTSQGYEQYF.

J is TRBJ2-7 and V is TRBV6-1; 13 positions match TRBD2. The trim removed 7 bases at V and 9 bases at J, leaving 12 bases unmatched. This CDR3 is built from 15 residues. From germline, CDR1 is MNHNS and CDR2 SASEGT. CDR3 sequence: CASTTGLAGEGGQYF. The CDR3, as DNA: TGTGCCAGCACCACTGGACTAGCGGGAGAAGGCGGGCAGTACTTC.

The chain recombines TRBV7-9 with TRBJ2-1, with TRBD1 identical over 7 bases. Germline CDR1 and CDR2: SEHNR and FQNEAQ (reference sequence). V shed 5 bases, J shed 0 bases, and the junction held 13 bases outside the gene matches. The CDR3 contains 18 residues. This chain's CDR3 is CASSPRPRQGSSYNEQFF. The CDR3 DNA reads as TGTGCCAGCAGCCCGCGGCCTCGACAGGGAAGCTCCTACAATGAGCAGTTCTTC.

The CDR3 DNA sequence: TGTGCCAGCAGTGTGGACAGGGTTCAGTTTTCGGATTACGAGCAGTACTTC. Translation: CASSVDRVQFSDYEQYF. The rearrangement uses TRBV2 and TRBJ2-7, with 8 bases aligning to TRBD1. The CDR3 runs to 17 residues. With 4 bases clipped from V and 4 bases from J, the junction kept 15 bases outside the gene matches. The germline CDR1 and CDR2 sequences are SNHLY and FYNNEI.